This T cell receptor (beta chain) emerged from a study of blood T cells in healthy people across ages. Overall study findings and caveats: In older individuals, TCR beta diversity per million T cells was lower, falling roughly linearly with age. The lack of PBMC sorting stopped any conclusive naive versus antigen-experienced comparison. Higher diversity, along with more naive CD4+ cells, distinguished long-lived donors from aged donors.

With respect to this clonotype: The antigen is unknown.

A J-beta primer mix and a sample-barcoded 5' primer were used in a second PCR of about 7 to 12 cycles. TCRdb processed the 5' RACE reads anew with MiXCR; each CDR3 protein has one entry. The sample records about 1.8 million distinct CDR3 sequences, around 48% being singletons. The V and J ends lost 6 bases and 4 bases, in that order; junction bases with no gene match: 10. This CDR3 spans 15 amino acids. Investigators took ten milliliters of peripheral blood from every donor. This chain connects TRBV12-3 or TRBV12-4 to TRBJ2-5, with 8 bases fitting TRBD1. The clonotype was recovered from a woman between 35 and 50 years old in good health. Source material: blood. The CDR3 region has the DNA TGTGCCAGCAGCCTGGACAGGGTGCGCGCAGAGACCCAGTACTTC. Its protein product is CASSLDRVRAETQYF.